A selection of T cell receptor beta chains follows, all from one sample in a study of T cells in Graves' hyperthyroidism and ophthalmopathy. Each CDR3 protein is one row after TCRdb ran MiXCR on the multiplex PCR reads. The sample holds under 350,000 distinct CDR3 sequences, roughly an eighth seen once. Sequenced: blood. Receptors were obtained from a woman between 35 and 50 years old with Graves' ophthalmopathy. Both conserved end residues are part of each CDR3. Each record gives: V gene, D gene, CDR3 length, clone size, J gene, CDR3 protein, CDR3 DNA. D genes are given only for firm matches. Clone size appears in some rows only: once, few, many, or a class for an expanded clone.

V gene: TRBV6-1
D gene: -
CDR3 length: 11
clone size: many
J gene: TRBJ1-1
CDR3 protein: CASRQSGTAFF
CDR3 DNA: TGTGCCAGCAGACAATCCGGGACGGCTTTCTTT

V gene: TRBV11-3
D gene: -
CDR3 length: 14
clone size: many
J gene: TRBJ2-1
CDR3 protein: CASSLRWTYNEQFF
CDR3 DNA: TGTGCCAGCAGCTTAAGGTGGACCTACAATGAGCAGTTCTTC

V gene: TRBV5-6
D gene: -
CDR3 length: 13
clone size: -
J gene: TRBJ1-4
CDR3 protein: CASSPLPGEKLFF
CDR3 DNA: TGTGCCAGCAGCCCCCTGCCAGGTGAAAAACTGTTTTTT

V gene: TRBV5-1
D gene: -
CDR3 length: 13
clone size: -
J gene: TRBJ2-1
CDR3 protein: CASSSYPPNEQFF
CDR3 DNA: TGCGCCAGCAGCTCCTACCCCCCCAATGAGCAGTTCTTC

V gene: TRBV29-1
D gene: TRBD1
CDR3 length: 13
clone size: -
J gene: TRBJ1-1
CDR3 protein: CSVGEGAGTEAFF
CDR3 DNA: TGCAGCGTTGGAGAGGGGGCCGGGACTGAAGCTTTCTTT

V gene: TRBV5-1
D gene: TRBD1
CDR3 length: 13
clone size: many
J gene: TRBJ1-1
CDR3 protein: CASSRDRVTEAFF
CDR3 DNA: TGCGCCAGCAGCAGGGACAGGGTCACTGAAGCTTTCTTT

V gene: TRBV5-1
D gene: -
CDR3 length: 16
clone size: few
J gene: TRBJ2-5
CDR3 protein: CASSLLPGNGQETQYF
CDR3 DNA: TGCGCCAGCAGCTTGTTGCCGGGTAACGGTCAAGAGACCCAGTACTTC

V gene: TRBV11-2
D gene: -
CDR3 length: 14
clone size: many
J gene: TRBJ1-1
CDR3 protein: CASSLAGQNTEAFF
CDR3 DNA: TGTGCCAGCAGCTTAGCTGGGCAAAACACTGAAGCTTTCTTT

V gene: TRBV7-2
D gene: TRBD2
CDR3 length: 20
clone size: few
J gene: TRBJ2-4
CDR3 protein: CASSSTIPGLAVLAKNIQYF
CDR3 DNA: TGTGCCAGCAGCTCAACGATTCCGGGACTAGCGGTCTTAGCCAAAAACATTCAGTACTTC

V gene: TRBV5-6
D gene: -
CDR3 length: 15
clone size: -
J gene: TRBJ2-6
CDR3 protein: CASSLWGAGANVLTF
CDR3 DNA: TGTGCCAGCAGCTTGTGGGGGGCTGGGGCCAACGTCCTGACTTTC

V gene: TRBV7-9
D gene: TRBD1
CDR3 length: 15
clone size: many
J gene: TRBJ2-7
CDR3 protein: CASSLYTGGALEQYF
CDR3 DNA: TGTGCCAGCAGCTTATACACAGGGGGCGCGTTAGAGCAGTACTTC

V gene: TRBV7-2
D gene: -
CDR3 length: 14
clone size: -
J gene: TRBJ2-7
CDR3 protein: CASNSFRRDYEQYF
CDR3 DNA: TGTGCCAGCAACTCTTTCAGAAGGGACTACGAGCAGTACTTC

V gene: TRBV7-9
D gene: -
CDR3 length: 13
clone size: many
J gene: TRBJ1-1
CDR3 protein: CASIALGNTEAFF
CDR3 DNA: TGTGCCAGCATCGCTCTAGGAAACACTGAAGCTTTCTTT

V gene: TRBV6-1
D gene: TRBD1
CDR3 length: 15
clone size: many
J gene: TRBJ1-5
CDR3 protein: CASSDGQAEGQPQHF
CDR3 DNA: TGTGCCAGCAGTGACGGACAGGCCGAGGGTCAGCCCCAGCATTTT